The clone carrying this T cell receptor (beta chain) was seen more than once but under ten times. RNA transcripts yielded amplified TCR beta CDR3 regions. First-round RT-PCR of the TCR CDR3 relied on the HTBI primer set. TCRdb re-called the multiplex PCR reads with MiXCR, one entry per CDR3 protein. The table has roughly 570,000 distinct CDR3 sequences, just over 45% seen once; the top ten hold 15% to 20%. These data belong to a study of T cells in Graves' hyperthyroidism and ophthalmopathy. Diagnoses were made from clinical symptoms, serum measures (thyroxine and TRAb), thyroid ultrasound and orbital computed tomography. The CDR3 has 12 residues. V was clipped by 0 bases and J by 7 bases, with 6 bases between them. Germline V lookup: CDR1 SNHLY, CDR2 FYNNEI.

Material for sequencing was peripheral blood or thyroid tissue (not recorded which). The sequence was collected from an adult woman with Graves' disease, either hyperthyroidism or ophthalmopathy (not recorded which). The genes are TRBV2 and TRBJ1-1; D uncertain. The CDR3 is CASSEARREAFF. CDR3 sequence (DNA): TGTGCCAGCAGTGAAGCTAGGCGTGAAGCTTTCTTT.